The sequence of this T cell receptor (beta chain) was determined in a study of blood T cell repertoires in COVID-19. On the study more broadly: Whether acute or convalescent, the COVID-19 samples came from the United States, Italy and Spain. Sample material is recorded as cDNA or gDNA derived from T cells, B-cell-depleted T cells, or PBMCs.

Germline loops: CDR1 ENHRY, CDR2 SYGVKD. CDR3 length: 16 amino acids. J was trimmed by 2 bases and V by 6 bases; bases with no gene match: 7. Data came from immunoSEQ multiplex PCR; TCRdb stores just in-frame clones and leaves some out. The data contain about 320,000 clones, more than 75% of them singletons. The sequence was obtained from a woman aged 45 to 65 with acute or convalescent COVID-19. The sequenced material came from peripheral blood. The chain combines TRBV10-3 with TRBJ2-1, with 10 bases aligning to TRBD2. The CDR3 region has the DNA TGTGCCATCAGCGGAATCACTAGCGGGACCTACAATGAGCAGTTCTTC. As protein: CAISGITSGTYNEQFF.